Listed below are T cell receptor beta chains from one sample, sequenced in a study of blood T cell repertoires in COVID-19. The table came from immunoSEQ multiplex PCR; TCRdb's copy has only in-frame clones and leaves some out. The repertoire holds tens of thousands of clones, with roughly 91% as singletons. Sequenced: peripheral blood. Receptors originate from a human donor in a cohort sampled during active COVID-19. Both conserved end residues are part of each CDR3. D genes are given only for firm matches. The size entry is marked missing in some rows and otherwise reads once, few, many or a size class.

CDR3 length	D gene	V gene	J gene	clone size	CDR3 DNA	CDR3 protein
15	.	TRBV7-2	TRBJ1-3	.	TGTGCCAGCAGCTTATCTGGCAGCTCTGGAAACACCATATATTTT	CASSLSGSSGNTIYF
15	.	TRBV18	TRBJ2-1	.	TGTGCCAGCTCACCCATACCGGGAGCCTACAATGAGCAGTTCTTC	CASSPIPGAYNEQFF
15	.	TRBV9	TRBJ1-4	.	TGTGCCAGCAGCGTAGAGGCGGGGAGGAGTGAAAAACTGTTTTTT	CASSVEAGRSEKLFF
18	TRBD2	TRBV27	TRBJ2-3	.	TGTGCCAGCAGTTTAGCGCCCCCGGGACTAGGCGCGGAGGGTACGCAGTATTTT	CASSLAPPGLGAEGTQYF
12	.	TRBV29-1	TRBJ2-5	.	TGCAGCTGGGGGGGCAGGGGAGAGACCCAGTACTTC	CSWGGRGETQYF
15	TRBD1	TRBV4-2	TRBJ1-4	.	TGTGCCAGCAGCCAAGATACAGGGGTGGTTGAAAAACTGTTTTTT	CASSQDTGVVEKLFF
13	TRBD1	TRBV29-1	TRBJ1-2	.	TGCAGCGTTATGACAGGGGAGGAATATGGCTACACCTTC	CSVMTGEEYGYTF
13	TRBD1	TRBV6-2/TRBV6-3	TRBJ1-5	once	TGTGCCAGCAGTTACCAGGGGGATCAGCCCCAGCATTTT	CASSYQGDQPQHF
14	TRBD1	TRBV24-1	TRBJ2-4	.	TGTGCCACCAGTGCGACAGGGAGCAAAAACATTCAGTACTTC	CATSATGSKNIQYF
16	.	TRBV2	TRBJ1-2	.	TGTGCCAGCAGTGTAAAATGGTCCGTGGGGGCCATTGGCTACACCTTC	CASSVKWSVGAIGYTF
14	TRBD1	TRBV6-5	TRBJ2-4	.	TGTGCCAGCAGTACCGGGACAGGGAAAAACATTCAGTACTTC	CASSTGTGKNIQYF
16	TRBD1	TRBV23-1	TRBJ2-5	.	TGCGCCAGCAGTCAATCTCGGACAGGGGGGCAAGAGACCCAGTACTTC	CASSQSRTGGQETQYF
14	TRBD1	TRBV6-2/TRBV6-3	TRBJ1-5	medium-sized	TGTGCCAGCAGTTACGGGACAGACCCTCAGCCCCAGCATTTT	CASSYGTDPQPQHF
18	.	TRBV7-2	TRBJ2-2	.	TGTGCCAGCAGCCTAATTCCAGGGCGATCCGCGAACACCGGGGAGCTGTTTTTT	CASSLIPGRSANTGELFF
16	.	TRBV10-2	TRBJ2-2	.	TGCGCCAGCAGCCTATCTAGAGAGTCAAGGTCCGGGGAGCTGTTTTTT	CASSLSRESRSGELFF
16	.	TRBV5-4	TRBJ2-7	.	TGTGCCAGCGCCCCGACTATTGGATTAGCGCACTACGAGCAGTACTTC	CASAPTIGLAHYEQYF
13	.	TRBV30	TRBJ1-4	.	TGTGCCTGGAAGGGGGATGGTAATGAAAAACTGTTTTTT	CAWKGDGNEKLFF
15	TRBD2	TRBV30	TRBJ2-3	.	TGTGCCTGGGTAGGGGCTAGCGGGGCCACAGATACGCAGTATTTT	CAWVGASGATDTQYF
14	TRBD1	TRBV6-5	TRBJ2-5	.	TGTGCCAGCAGCCGTGGACAGGGGTGGGAGACCCAGTACTTC	CASSRGQGWETQYF
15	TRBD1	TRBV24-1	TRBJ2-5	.	TGTGCCACCAGTGATCCGGGACAGGGGAGCGAGACCCAGTACTTC	CATSDPGQGSETQYF
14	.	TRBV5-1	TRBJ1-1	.	TGCGCCAGCAGCTTGGGCGGGGTGAACACTGAAGCTTTCTTT	CASSLGGVNTEAFF
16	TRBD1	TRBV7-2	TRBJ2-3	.	TGTGCCAGCCGACTTGGACAGGGGGGTAGCACAGATACGCAGTATTTT	CASRLGQGGSTDTQYF
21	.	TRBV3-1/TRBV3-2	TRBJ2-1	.	TGTGCCAGCAGCCAACCGGGGGGCGGGAGAAGTAATGTAGGCTCCTACAATGAGCAGTTCTTC	CASSQPGGGRSNVGSYNEQFF
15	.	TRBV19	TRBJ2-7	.	TGTGCCAGTAGTACCCAACAGGGCCGCGGCTACGAGCAGTACTTC	CASSTQQGRGYEQYF
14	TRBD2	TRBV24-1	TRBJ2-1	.	TGTGCCACCAGTGCGGGGGGTGATTACAATGAGCAGTTCTTC	CATSAGGDYNEQFF
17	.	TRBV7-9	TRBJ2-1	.	TGTGCCAGCAGCTTTTCAGGAGGTGGCAGCTCCTACAATGAGCAGTTCTTC	CASSFSGGGSSYNEQFF
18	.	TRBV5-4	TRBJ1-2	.	TGTGCCAGCAGCGCGGAATCCCAGGGGTCCCCAACTAACTATGGCTACACCTTC	CASSAESQGSPTNYGYTF
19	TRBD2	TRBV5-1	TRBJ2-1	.	TGCGCCAGCAGCTTGGCAGGCCTAGCGGGAGGGAGTTCTTCTGGCGAGCAGTTCTTC	CASSLAGLAGGSSSGEQFF
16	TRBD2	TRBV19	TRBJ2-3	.	TGTGCCAGTAGTATTCCTTTAGCGGGGGGCACAGATACGCAGTATTTT	CASSIPLAGGTDTQYF
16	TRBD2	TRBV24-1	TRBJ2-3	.	TGTGCCACCAGTGACCCCAGCGGGAGGGGGACAGATACGCAGTATTTT	CATSDPSGRGTDTQYF
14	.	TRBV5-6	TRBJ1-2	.	TGTGCCAGCAGCTTGGGGCAGGTTTTATTTGGCTACACCTTC	CASSLGQVLFGYTF
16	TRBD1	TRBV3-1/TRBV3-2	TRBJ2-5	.	TGTGCCAGCAGCCCCGTGAGGGGGCTGGTCCAAGAGACCCAGTACTTC	CASSPVRGLVQETQYF
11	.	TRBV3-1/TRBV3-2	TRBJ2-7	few	TGTGCCAGCAGAGGAGCCTACGAGCAGTACTTC	CASRGAYEQYF
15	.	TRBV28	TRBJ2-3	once	TGTGCCAGCATCGCAGGCAGGGTTTATACAGATACGCAGTATTTT	CASIAGRVYTDTQYF
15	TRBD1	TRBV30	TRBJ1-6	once	TGTGCCTGGAATGGGGACAGGCTCTATAATTCACCCCTCCACTTT	CAWNGDRLYNSPLHF
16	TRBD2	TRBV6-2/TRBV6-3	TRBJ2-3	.	TGTGCCAGCAGTGAGGGACTAGCGGGTTTGGGAGATACGCAGTATTTT	CASSEGLAGLGDTQYF
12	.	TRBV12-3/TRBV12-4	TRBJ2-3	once	TGTGCCAGCAGTCCCTACACAGATACGCAGTATTTT	CASSPYTDTQYF
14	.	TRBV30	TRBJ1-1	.	TGTGCCTGGATTCGGGAGGCCCGGTCCGCTGAAGCTTTCTTT	CAWIREARSAEAFF
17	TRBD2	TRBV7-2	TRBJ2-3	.	TGTGCCAGCAGCCGTTTAAGCGGGAGGGCCAGCACAGATACGCAGTATTTT	CASSRLSGRASTDTQYF
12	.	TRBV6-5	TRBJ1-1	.	TGTGCCAGCAGTCAGAACCCAGGTGAAGCTTTCTTT	CASSQNPGEAFF
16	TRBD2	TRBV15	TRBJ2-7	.	TGTGCCACCAGCAGAGATGGAGCGGGGACCCCCCGGGCGCAGTACTTC	CATSRDGAGTPRAQYF
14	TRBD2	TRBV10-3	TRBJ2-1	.	TGTGCCCTCGGGAGCGGGGCCTCGGTAGAGAGGCAGTTCTTC	CALGSGASVERQFF
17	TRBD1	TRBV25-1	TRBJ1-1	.	TGTGCCAGCAGTTTCCAGGGGGTGCTCGACTGGAACACTGAAGCTTTCTTT	CASSFQGVLDWNTEAFF
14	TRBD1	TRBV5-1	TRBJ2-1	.	TGCGCCAGCAGCTTGCAGACAGGGGGCAGTGAGCAGTTCTTC	CASSLQTGGSEQFF
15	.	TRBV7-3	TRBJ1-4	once	TGTGCCAGCAGCCAGCCCCCAGGACTCAATGAAAAACTGTTTTTT	CASSQPPGLNEKLFF
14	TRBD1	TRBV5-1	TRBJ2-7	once	TGCGCCAGCAGCTCAACAGGGGGCTCCTACGAGCAGTACTTC	CASSSTGGSYEQYF
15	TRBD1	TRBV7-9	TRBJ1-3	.	TGTGCCAGCAGCTTAGACAGGGGCTCTGGAAACACCATATATTTT	CASSLDRGSGNTIYF
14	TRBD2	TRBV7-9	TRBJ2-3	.	TGTGCCAGCGGGGGACTAGCGGGAGCAGATACGCAGTATTTT	CASGGLAGADTQYF
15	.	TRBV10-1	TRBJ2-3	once	TGCGCCAGCAGTGAGTATAGACGGGGCACAGATACGCAGTATTTT	CASSEYRRGTDTQYF
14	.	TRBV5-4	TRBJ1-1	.	TGTGCCAGCATCCCATCCCCGGAGTCCACTGAAGCTTTCTTT	CASIPSPESTEAFF
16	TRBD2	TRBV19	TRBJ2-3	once	TGTGCCAGTAGTATTGGGGGAGGGGTTGGCACAGATACGCAGTATTTT	CASSIGGGVGTDTQYF
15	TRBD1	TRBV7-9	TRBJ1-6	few	TGTGCCAGCAGCTTGGGTGGGCAGGGGGATTCACCCCTCCACTTT	CASSLGGQGDSPLHF
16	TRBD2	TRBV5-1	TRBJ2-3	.	TGCGCCAGCAGCCAAGGGACTAGCGGGAGTATAGATACGCAGTATTTT	CASSQGTSGSIDTQYF
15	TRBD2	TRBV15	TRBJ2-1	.	TGTGCCACCAGCTCCCGGACTAGCGGGCGGAATGAGCAGTTCTTC	CATSSRTSGRNEQFF
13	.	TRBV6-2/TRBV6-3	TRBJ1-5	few	TGTGCCAGCAGTTACGGGGGGGTGGGACCCCAGCATTTT	CASSYGGVGPQHF
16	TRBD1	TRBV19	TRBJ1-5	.	TGTGCCAGTAGTGGCGGACAGGGTTTGGGCAATCAGCCCCAGCATTTT	CASSGGQGLGNQPQHF
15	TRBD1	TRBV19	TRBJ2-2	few	TGTGCCAGTAGTATAGGGACAGGTAACACCGGGGAGCTGTTTTTT	CASSIGTGNTGELFF